This entry is about one T cell receptor (beta chain). Trimming cost V 4 bases and J 5 bases; bases outside gene matches: 12. Germline loops: CDR1 SGDLS, CDR2 YYNGEE. The CDR3 is 16 residues long. It was with 60 Vbeta and 13 Jbeta primers that the PCR ran. Assay used: immunoSEQ multiplex PCR; TCRdb lists only in-frame clones, some missing. The data hold roughly 120,000 clones, with over 15% observed a single time. This sample was included in a study of cytomegalovirus exposure and HLA in healthy donors. This TCR came from a woman in her late teens or twenties in good health and CMV-seronegative. The sequenced sample was PBMCs. The chain employs TRBV9 and TRBJ2-3, with 8 nucleotides matching TRBD2. The CDR3 region has the DNA TGTGCCAGCAGCTCCGGGAATCGGGGGGGCCTAGATACGCAGTATTTT. It translates to CASSSGNRGGLDTQYF.